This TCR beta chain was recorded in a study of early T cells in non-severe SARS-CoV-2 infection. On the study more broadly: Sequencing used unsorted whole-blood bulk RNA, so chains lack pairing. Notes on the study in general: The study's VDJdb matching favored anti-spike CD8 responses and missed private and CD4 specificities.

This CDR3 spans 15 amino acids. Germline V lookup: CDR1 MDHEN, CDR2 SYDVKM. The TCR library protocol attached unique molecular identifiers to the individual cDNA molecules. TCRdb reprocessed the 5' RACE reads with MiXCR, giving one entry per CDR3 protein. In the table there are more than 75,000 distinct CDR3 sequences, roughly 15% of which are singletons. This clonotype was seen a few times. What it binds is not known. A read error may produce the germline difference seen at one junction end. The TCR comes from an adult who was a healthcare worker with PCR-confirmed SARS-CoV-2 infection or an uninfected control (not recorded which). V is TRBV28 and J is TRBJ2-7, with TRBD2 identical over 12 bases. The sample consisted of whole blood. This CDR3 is CASIQTSGGSYEQYF. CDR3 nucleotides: TGTGCCAGCATCCAGACTAGCGGGGGATCGTACGAGCAATACTTC.